The 29 T cell receptor beta chains reported below all come from one sample, sequenced in a study of cytotoxic CD8 clonotypes in ibrutinib-treated CLL. Method: immunoSEQ multiplex PCR; TCRdb's copy keeps in-frame clones and lacks some. The profile covers about 120,000 clones, with approximately 58% appearing a single time and about 40% taken by the ten largest. The input for sequencing was PBMCs, taken after 24 months of ibrutinib treatment. The receptors come from a human donor with chronic lymphocytic leukemia.

The CDR3 DNA is TGCGCCAGCAGCTTGGAGGGGGGCGCCGCTAACTATGGCTACACCTTC. Protein product: CASSLEGGAANYGYTF. The chain uses TRBV5-1 and TRBJ1-2; tentative D call: TRBD1 (6 bases). CDR1 is SGHRS and CDR2 is YFSETQ in the germline V gene. CDR3 length: 16 residues. Trimming removed 0 bases at V and 0 bases at J, with 12 bases between.

This chain connects TRBV7-2 to TRBJ2-1, with 11 bases that match TRBD2. V was pared by 5 bases and J by 9 bases, with 6 bases of the junction left unmatched. Germline assignment: CDR1 SGHTA and CDR2 FQGNSA. The CDR3 contains 14 residues. The CDR3 sequence: CASSLSGGVGEQFF. The CDR3, as DNA: TGTGCCAGCAGCCTTAGCGGGGGGGTTGGTGAGCAGTTCTTC.

The chain joins TRBV6-5 to TRBJ1-5; weak D call: TRBD1 (5 bases). CDR1 is MNHEY and CDR2 is SVGAGI in the germline V gene. The CDR3 is 15 residues long. Trimming shortened V by 4 bases and J by 5 bases, and 15 bases separated the two germline ends. The CDR3 loop reads CASSSVGPEHQPQHF. The CDR3 region has the DNA TGTGCCAGCAGTTCCGTGGGACCGGAGCATCAGCCCCAGCATTTT.

This clone was seen more than once but under ten times. This rearrangement joins TRBV19 to TRBJ2-3; D ambiguous. The CDR3 contains 14 residues. The germline V and J ends were trimmed by 6 bases and 0 bases, with 10 bases remaining between them. From germline, CDR1 is LNHDA and CDR2 SQIVND (reference sequence). In DNA form, the CDR3 reads TGTGCCAGTAGCGTCCTATCTAGCACAGATACGCAGTATTTT. It encodes CASSVLSSTDTQYF.

The chain has TRBV29-1 and TRBJ2-1; D is tentatively TRBD1 or TRBD2 (7 bases each). Germline V gene sequence: CDR1 SQVTM, CDR2 ANQGSEA. V lost 4 bases, J lost 9 bases, and 19 bases lay in between. CDR3 length equals 14 residues. The CDR3 region is CSVGSRGDSFEQFF. The CDR3 coding sequence is TGCAGCGTTGGATCCCGGGGGGACAGCTTTGAGCAGTTCTTC.

This chain links TRBV30 with TRBJ1-6; D gene uncertain. The CDR3 spans 12 residues. Trimming pared 4 bases from V and 11 bases from J, leaving 12 bases between. Germline V CDR1 and CDR2: GTSNPN, SVGIG (reference sequence). The CDR3 sequence: CAWNKVLPPLHF. The CDR3 DNA reads TGTGCCTGGAATAAGGTTTTGCCACCCCTCCACTTT. Full variable domain (missing parts from reference TRBV30 and TRBJ1-6): SQTIHQWPATLVQPVGSPLSLECTVEGTSNPNLYWYRQAAGRGLQLLFYSVGIGQISSEVPQNLSASRPQDRQFILSSKKLLLSDSGFYLCAWNKVLPPLHFGNGTRLTVT.

V usage is TRBV9 and J usage is TRBJ1-4; possible D gene TRBD1, 5 bases. The CDR3 sequence is 14 residues long. Germline CDR1 reads SGDLS; CDR2 reads YYNGEE. The germline V and J ends were trimmed by 5 bases and 8 bases, with 16 bases remaining between them. The CDR3 is CASSPPGLNEKLFF. CDR3 nucleotide sequence: TGTGCCAGCAGTCCTCCAGGGTTGAACGAAAAACTGTTTTTT.

The chain recombines TRBV9 with TRBJ1-2, with a weak D call TRBD1 (6 bases). This CDR3 is 13 amino acids long. CDR1 and CDR2 (germline): SGDLS, YYNGEE. V was trimmed by 3 bases and J by 4 bases, leaving 10 bases between them. CDR3 coding DNA: TGTGCCAGCAGCGCCGGACAGTTCTATGGCTACACCTTC. Protein: CASSAGQFYGYTF. Filled out from reference TRBV9 and TRBJ1-2, the complete variable domain reads DSGVTQTPKHLITATGQRVTLRCSPRSGDLSVYWYQQSLDQGLQFLIQYYNGEERAKGNILERFSAQQFPDLHSELNLSSLELGDSALYFCASSAGQFYGYTFGSGTRLTVV.

Only a few counts were recorded for this clone. V usage is TRBV30 and J usage is TRBJ2-4; maybe TRBD2 (6 bases). The V gene's germline CDR1 is GTSNPN and CDR2 SVGIG (reference sequence). The CDR3 sequence is 12 residues long. The ends were cut back, 4 bases at V and 6 bases at J, with 10 bases in the middle. The CDR3 loop reads CAWIPGRNIQYF. CDR3 DNA sequence: TGTGCCTGGATACCCGGGAGAAACATTCAGTACTTC.

This clone was recorded only once. V usage is TRBV28 and J usage is TRBJ2-1; 8 bases map to TRBD1. The CDR3 is 16 residues long. The V segment lost 4 bases and the J segment 4 bases; nucleotides outside the gene matches: 9. The V gene's germline CDR1 is MDHEN and CDR2 SYDVKM. The CDR3 nucleotides are TGTGCCAGCAGTTCCCCAGGGGGCGGAAGTTACAATGAGCAGTTCTTC. This encodes CASSSPGGGSYNEQFF.

The gene calls are TRBV29-1 and TRBJ1-2; possible D gene TRBD1, 5 bases. This CDR3 is built from 14 residues. V shed 0 bases and J shed 7 bases, with 15 bases lying between them. The V gene's germline CDR1 is SQVTM and CDR2 ANQGSEA. The CDR3 DNA is TGCAGCGTTGAAGATTCGCTGGGGACGGGTGGCTACACCTTC. Its protein is CSVEDSLGTGGYTF.

This clone was counted between two and nine times. V usage is TRBV4-3 and J usage is TRBJ1-4; possibly TRBD1 for D (5 bases). Trimming left V 4 bases short and J 4 bases short, with 13 bases between. The CDR3 has 15 amino acids. The germline gives CDR1 LGHNA, CDR2 YSLEER. DNA of the CDR3: TGCGCCAGCAGCCGAACAATAGACAGTAATGAAAAACTGTTTTTT. This translates into CASSRTIDSNEKLFF.

V is TRBV27 and J is TRBJ1-1; perhaps TRBD1 as D (6 bases). The CDR3 covers 16 residues. The V gene lost 0 bases and the J gene lost 3 bases, with 14 bases spanning the gap. Germline CDR1 MNHEY, CDR2 SMNVEV (reference sequence). Written as DNA, the CDR3 is TGTGCCAGCAGTTTATCGGGGGCAGGGTTAGACACTGAAGCTTTCTTT. Its translation is CASSLSGAGLDTEAFF.

The sample holds one count of this clone. V and J are TRBV6-6 and TRBJ1-1; D is unresolved. The CDR3 length is 10 residues. With 4 bases removed from V and 7 bases from J, the gap between germline ends came to 4 bases. The germline V gene encodes CDR1 MNHNY and CDR2 SVGAGI (reference sequence). CDR3 sequence: CASSSVEAFF. CDR3 in DNA: TGTGCCAGCAGTTCGGTTGAAGCTTTCTTT.

This clone was detected only a few times. The CDR3 reads CASSDTGAPNTGELFF. CDR3 bases: TGCGCCAGCAGTGATACAGGGGCCCCGAACACCGGGGAGCTGTTTTTT. This sequence joins TRBV10-1 and TRBJ2-2, with 7 bases matching TRBD1. V gave up 3 bases and J gave up 0 bases; unmatched junction bases: 4. The germline gives CDR1 WNHNN, CDR2 SYGVQD (reference sequence). CDR3 length: 16 amino acids.

The chain carries TRBV27 and TRBJ1-2; D ambiguous. The CDR3 runs 15 residues. The germline V and J ends were trimmed by 6 bases and 0 bases, with 14 bases remaining between them. CDR1 and CDR2 (germline): MNHEY, SMNVEV (reference sequence). The CDR3 nucleotides read TGTGCCAGCAGCCCCGCCAGGACTGCTAACTATGGCTACACCTTC. This sequence encodes CASSPARTANYGYTF.

The table lists this clone with a count of one. J is TRBJ1-1 and V is TRBV29-1; D is undetermined. The CDR3 is 14 residues long. Trimming took 1 base from V and 1 from J, leaving 10 bases between them. Germline-derived CDR1 and CDR2 are SQVTM and ANQGSEA. Written as DNA, the CDR3 is TGCAGCGTTGAAGGAAGCCATTCGAACACTGAAGCTTTCTTT. Translating gives CSVEGSHSNTEAFF.

This clone has only a few counts. The genes are TRBV2 and TRBJ1-4, with unresolved D. CDR3 length: 14 residues. CDR1 and CDR2 (germline): SNHLY, FYNNEI. V was cut by 8 bases and J by 4 bases, with 14 bases left in between. CDR3 coding DNA: TGTGCCAGCGGGTTGACGGCCTATAATGAAAAACTGTTTTTT. Amino acid sequence: CASGLTAYNEKLFF.

The chain combines TRBV7-2 with TRBJ1-3, with D hard to call. Germline values: CDR1 SGHTA, CDR2 FQGNSA. CDR3 size: 16 residues. V was pared by 5 bases and J by 0 bases, with 14 bases between. CDR3 coding DNA: TGTGCCAGCAGCGCCGCTGGACTTGTCTCTGGAAACACCATATATTTT. It is translated as CASSAAGLVSGNTIYF. The complete variable domain, with remaining parts taken from reference TRBV7-2 and TRBJ1-3, reads GAGVSQSPSNKVTEKGKDVELRCDPISGHTALYWYRQSLGQGLEFLIYFQGNSAPDKSGLPSDRFSAERTGGSVSTLTIQRTQQEDSAVYLCASSAAGLVSGNTIYFGEGSWLTVV.

CDR3 amino acids: CASSSNNQPQHF. CDR3 nucleotide sequence: TGTGCCAGCAGCTCCAACAATCAGCCCCAGCATTTT. The chain recombines TRBV7-9 with TRBJ1-5; unclear D gene. V was cut by 4 bases and J by 3 bases, with 4 bases left in between. CDR3 length: 12 residues. The V gene's germline CDR1 is SEHNR and CDR2 FQNEAQ (reference sequence).

This clone showed up just a few times. This chain links TRBV9 with TRBJ2-1; perhaps TRBD1 as D (6 bases). CDR3 length equals 14 residues. The germline V gene encodes CDR1 SGDLS and CDR2 YYNGEE. V was shortened by 1 base and J by 7 bases, with 12 bases between the two germline ends. The CDR3 loop reads CASSVITGLNEQFF. CDR3 coding DNA: TGTGCCAGCAGCGTAATCACAGGGTTAAATGAGCAGTTCTTC.

This chain links TRBV6-5 with TRBJ2-7; 8 bases line up with TRBD2. The ends lost 6 bases at V and 2 bases at J; junction bases unmatched: 3. Germline-derived CDR1 and CDR2 are MNHEY and SVGAGI. The CDR3 consists of 13 residues. The CDR3 here is CASRGTSAYEQYF. In DNA form, the CDR3 reads TGTGCCAGCAGGGGGACTAGTGCCTACGAGCAGTACTTC.

The chain employs TRBV28 and TRBJ1-4, with D perhaps matching TRBD1 (6 bases). Germline V gene lookup returns CDR1 MDHEN and CDR2 SYDVKM. Trimming stripped 5 bases from V and 5 bases from J, with 15 bases between. The CDR3 covers 15 residues. The CDR3 nucleotides are TGTGCCAGCAGTCTCATGGGGGGCTCGAATGAAAAACTGTTTTTT. This codes for CASSLMGGSNEKLFF.

The chain links TRBV25-1 to TRBJ2-7; D is unresolved. CDR1 and CDR2 (germline): MGHDK, SYGVNS. The CDR3 is 14 residues long. The ends were cut back, 5 bases at V and 5 bases at J, with 16 bases in the middle. The CDR3 spells CASSRSWGLDEQYF. In DNA form, the CDR3 reads TGTGCCAGCAGTCGGTCGTGGGGTTTGGACGAGCAGTACTTC.

This rearrangement joins TRBV6-4 to TRBJ2-1; possibly TRBD1 for D (6 bases). The ends were cut back, 4 bases at V and 1 base at J, with 11 bases in the middle. CDR1 and CDR2 (germline): MRHNA, SNTAGT. The CDR3 has 15 residues. CDR3 in amino acids: CASSAEQGSYNEQFF. In DNA, the CDR3 is TGTGCCAGCAGTGCCGAACAGGGTTCCTACAATGAGCAGTTCTTC.

The chain links TRBV6-1 to TRBJ1-4; D not resolved. Germline assignment: CDR1 MNHNS and CDR2 SASEGT. CDR3 size: 14 residues. Trimming took off 6 bases at V and 8 bases at J, with 16 bases between the two ends. Here the CDR3 reads CASRGPLLDEKLFF. The CDR3 DNA reads as TGTGCCAGCAGGGGCCCCCTCCTGGACGAAAAACTGTTTTTT.

The chain has TRBV5-8 and TRBJ1-1; D unresolved. Looked up from germline, CDR1 is SGHTS and CDR2 is YDEGEE. V was shortened by 2 bases and J by 1 base, with 12 bases between the two germline ends. CDR3 length: 15 amino acids. The CDR3 spells CASSFSPGWNTEAFF. CDR3 sequence (DNA): TGTGCCAGCAGCTTCTCACCGGGCTGGAACACTGAAGCTTTCTTT.

The sample holds one count of this clone. The chain recombines TRBV30 with TRBJ2-2; D call uncertain. Trimming removed 3 bases from V and 2 bases from J, with 4 bases in between. CDR1 is GTSNPN, CDR2 SVGIG, per germline (reference sequence). The CDR3 is 12 residues long. CDR3 nucleotides: TGTGCCTGGAGCCCCAACACCGGGGAGCTGTTTTTT. Translation gives CAWSPNTGELFF. The whole variable domain, remainder taken from reference TRBV30 and TRBJ2-2, is SQTIHQWPATLVQPVGSPLSLECTVEGTSNPNLYWYRQAAGRGLQLLFYSVGIGQISSEVPQNLSASRPQDRQFILSSKKLLLSDSGFYLCAWSPNTGELFFGEGSRLTVL.

The V and J genes are TRBV5-1 and TRBJ2-1; TRBD1 agrees at 8 bases. Germline V CDR1 and CDR2: SGHRS, YFSETQ. This CDR3 has 16 residues. The V and J ends lost 4 bases and 8 bases, in that order; junction bases with no gene match: 14. CDR3 coding DNA: TGCGCCAGCAGCGGTATTGCAGGGGGCTTTGCGGATGAGCAGTTCTTC. Amino acid sequence: CASSGIAGGFADEQFF.